The 15 T cell receptor beta chains below were found in one sample sequenced in a study of cytomegalovirus exposure and HLA in healthy donors. The PCR ran on 60 Vbeta and 13 Jbeta primers. Method: immunoSEQ multiplex PCR; TCRdb's copy keeps in-frame clones and lacks some. The profile shows fewer than 100,000 clones, about 80% of them singletons. The specimen sequenced was PBMCs. The receptors originated from a man aged 55 to 69 in good health and CMV-seropositive.

The V and J genes are TRBV18 and TRBJ2-4; D might be TRBD2 (5 bases). The CDR3 is made up of 14 amino acids. CDR1 is KGHSH, CDR2 LQKENI, per germline. Trimming left V 1 base short and J 6 bases short, with 10 bases between. CDR3 sequence: CASSPQDYTNIQYF. The CDR3 nucleotides read TGTGCCAGCTCACCACAAGACTATACAAACATTCAGTACTTC.

V usage is TRBV6-1 and J usage is TRBJ2-7; tentative D call: TRBD1 (6 bases). CDR1 and CDR2 (germline): MNHNS, SASEGT. The CDR3 extends over 15 amino acids. Trimming cost V 4 bases and J 1 base, with 14 bases left between them. The CDR3 is CASSGGSRGSYEQYF. In nucleotides, the CDR3 is TGTGCCAGCAGTGGGGGTAGCAGGGGATCCTACGAGCAGTACTTC.

The chain couples TRBV30 to TRBJ1-1; D is undetermined. CDR1 is GTSNPN and CDR2 is SVGIG in the germline V gene (reference sequence). Trimming took off 2 bases at V and 3 bases at J, with 10 bases between the two ends. The CDR3 has 13 amino acids. The CDR3 coding sequence is TGTGCCTGGAGTCCCGACGGGTACACTGAAGCTTTCTTT. Encoded protein: CAWSPDGYTEAFF. The whole variable domain, filled in from reference TRBV30 and TRBJ1-1, reads SQTIHQWPATLVQPVGSPLSLECTVEGTSNPNLYWYRQAAGRGLQLLFYSVGIGQISSEVPQNLSASRPQDRQFILSSKKLLLSDSGFYLCAWSPDGYTEAFFGQGTRLTVV.

The V and J genes are TRBV2 and TRBJ2-1, with 11 nucleotides matching TRBD2. This CDR3 comprises 18 residues. CDR1 and CDR2 from the germline V gene are SNHLY and FYNNEI. Trimming cost V 2 bases and J 7 bases; bases outside gene matches: 13. The CDR3 loop is CASSERVALAGGANEQFF. CDR3 bases: TGTGCCAGCAGTGAAAGAGTTGCCCTAGCGGGGGGCGCAAATGAGCAGTTCTTC.

The rearrangement links TRBV4-1 to TRBJ2-1; 7 bases fit TRBD1. Trimming took 4 bases from V and 9 from J; bases not matched to a gene: 18. CDR1 is MGHRA, CDR2 YSYEKL, per germline. This CDR3 contains 17 residues. CDR3 DNA: TGCGCCAGCAGCCTCCTCCTTGTAGGGGGCCCGTGGGTTGAGCAGTTCTTC. Translation gives CASSLLLVGGPWVEQFF.

The chain employs TRBV9 and TRBJ1-4; 7 bases agree with TRBD1. The germline V gene encodes CDR1 SGDLS and CDR2 YYNGEE. The junction had 4 bases not matched to a gene; V was cut back by 4 bases and J by 4 bases. There are 14 residues in the CDR3. In DNA, the CDR3 is TGTGCCAGCAGCCTGGGACAGTTTAATGAAAAACTGTTTTTT. Translation gives CASSLGQFNEKLFF.

The V and J genes are TRBV7-2 and TRBJ2-5, with D perhaps matching TRBD2 (5 bases). The V end lost 6 bases, the J end lost 4 bases, and 18 bases lay between the germline ends. The germline V gene has CDR1 SGHTA and CDR2 FQGNSA. This CDR3 comprises 15 residues. CDR3 protein: CASRGLATRSETQYF. The CDR3 DNA sequence: TGTGCCAGCAGAGGATTAGCGACGAGGTCAGAGACCCAGTACTTC.

The genes are TRBV5-1 and TRBJ2-3, with D possibly TRBD2 on 5 matching bases. The V end lost 0 bases, the J end lost 1 base, and 9 bases lay between the germline ends. Per germline, CDR1 SGHRS and CDR2 YFSETQ. The length of the CDR3 is 15 residues. The DNA for the CDR3 is TGCGCCAGCAGCTTGGAAGTGGAGGGCACAGATACGCAGTATTTT. This translates into CASSLEVEGTDTQYF.

The chain recombines TRBV5-1 with TRBJ2-5, with unresolved D. The CDR3 is made up of 14 amino acids. V was cut by 1 base and J by 1 base, with 8 bases left in between. Germline assignment: CDR1 SGHRS and CDR2 YFSETQ. For the CDR3, the DNA is TGCGCCAGCAGCTTGTGGCGGTCCCAAGAGACCCAGTACTTC. It is translated as CASSLWRSQETQYF.

This clone was recorded only once. In DNA form, the CDR3 reads TGCGCCAGCAGCTCAGGGGATATCCAAGAGACCCAGTACTTC. Its translation: CASSSGDIQETQYF. This chain uses TRBV5-1 with TRBJ2-5, with D possibly being TRBD1 (6 bases). V was trimmed by 3 bases and J by 1 base, leaving 10 bases between them. Germline values: CDR1 SGHRS, CDR2 YFSETQ. The CDR3 sequence is 14 residues long.

The CDR3 region is CASSESTLGTPSTEAFF. The CDR3 DNA follows: TGCGCCAGCAGTGAGTCGACTCTGGGGACACCGAGTACTGAAGCTTTCTTT. V and J are TRBV10-1 and TRBJ1-1, with D perhaps TRBD1 (6 bases). V shed 0 bases and J shed 5 bases, with 19 bases lying between them. CDR3 length equals 17 residues. Germline V CDR1 and CDR2: WNHNN, SYGVQD (reference sequence).

This clone appeared once. This chain uses TRBV5-6 with TRBJ1-3; D uncertain. The CDR3 consists of 13 residues. Germline CDR1 reads SGHDT; CDR2 reads YYEEEE. V shed 1 base and J shed 6 bases, with 8 bases lying between them. CDR3 amino acids: CASSLLGPNTIYF. The CDR3 coding sequence is TGTGCCAGCAGCTTGCTAGGCCCAAACACCATATATTTT. Using reference TRBV5-6 and TRBJ1-3 for the parts outside the CDR3, the full variable domain is DAGVTQSPTHLIKTRGQQVTLRCSPKSGHDTVSWYQQALGQGPQFIFQYYEEEERQRGNFPDRFSGHQFPNYSSELNVNALLLGDSALYLCASSLLGPNTIYFGEGSWLTVV.

The rearrangement joins TRBV28 to TRBJ1-2; D is unresolved. The CDR3 covers 14 residues. Germline V gives CDR1 MDHEN, CDR2 SYDVKM. Trimming removed 5 bases at V and 5 bases at J, with 15 bases between. This chain's CDR3 is CASSERGVGYGYTF. The DNA for the CDR3 is TGTGCCAGCAGTGAGCGGGGAGTCGGGTATGGCTACACCTTC.

The chain has TRBV28 and TRBJ1-5; D ambiguous. Deletions cut 6 bases from V and 4 bases from J, with 7 bases between. CDR1 and CDR2 from the germline V gene are MDHEN and SYDVKM. The CDR3 contains 12 residues. This CDR3 is CASREKNQPQHF. The CDR3 nucleotides read TGTGCCAGCAGGGAGAAGAATCAGCCCCAGCATTTT.

The rearrangement uses TRBV6-6 and TRBJ1-1, with a tentative D call TRBD1 (5 bases). Germline lookup yields CDR1 MNHNY and CDR2 SVGAGI (reference sequence). The CDR3 is 14 amino acids. Deletions cut 2 bases from V and 1 base from J, with 8 bases between. DNA for the CDR3: TGTGCCAGCAGTTACCAGGGATCGAACACTGAAGCTTTCTTT. Translation gives CASSYQGSNTEAFF.